These T cell receptor beta chains were read from a single sample in a study of CD8+CD57+ T cells in acquired aplastic anemia. TCRdb reprocessed the reads with MiXCR, giving one entry per CDR3 protein. The sample has 150,000 to 200,000 distinct CDR3 sequences; over 60% are singletons. Sequencing used sorted CD4+, CD8+, or CD8+CD57+ T cells (not recorded which) from PBMCs. These TCRs come from a human donor with severe aplastic anemia or a healthy control (not recorded which). Both conserved end residues are part of each CDR3. The order of the fields is V gene, D gene, clone size, J gene, CDR3 protein, CDR3 DNA. The D gene is left open where the match is weak. Clone size is given for some rows only: seen once, a few or many times, or a class if the clone is expanded.

V gene: TRBV7-2
D gene: -
clone size: few
J gene: TRBJ1-5
CDR3 protein: CASSKRAGDSNQPQHF
CDR3 DNA: TGTGCCAGCTCCAAGAGGGCAGGGGATAGCAATCAGCCCCAGCATTTT

V gene: TRBV20-1
D gene: -
clone size: -
J gene: TRBJ2-7
CDR3 protein: CSARVWEREQYF
CDR3 DNA: TGCAGTGCTAGGGTTTGGGAGCGCGAGCAGTACTTC

V gene: TRBV25-1
D gene: TRBD1
clone size: few
J gene: TRBJ2-5
CDR3 protein: CASSSGTGATETQYF
CDR3 DNA: TGTGCCAGCAGCTCCGGGACAGGGGCGACGGAGACCCAGTACTTC

V gene: TRBV7-2
D gene: -
clone size: -
J gene: TRBJ1-1
CDR3 protein: CASSLGRAGFF
CDR3 DNA: TGTGCCAGCAGCTTAGGCAGGGCGGGTTTCTTT

V gene: TRBV10-3
D gene: -
clone size: -
J gene: TRBJ2-2
CDR3 protein: CAISRDTEGPGELFF
CDR3 DNA: TGTGCCATCAGTCGCGACACGGAAGGACCCGGGGAGCTGTTTTTT

V gene: TRBV7-9
D gene: -
clone size: once
J gene: TRBJ2-7
CDR3 protein: CASSNEGLFNEQYF
CDR3 DNA: TGTGCCAGCAGCAATGAGGGTCTATTTAACGAGCAGTACTTC

V gene: TRBV20-1
D gene: TRBD1
clone size: -
J gene: TRBJ1-1
CDR3 protein: CSARQGAQDTEAFF
CDR3 DNA: TGCAGTGCCAGACAGGGGGCGCAGGACACTGAAGCTTTCTTT

V gene: TRBV7-9
D gene: -
clone size: few
J gene: TRBJ2-7
CDR3 protein: CASSPRGHEQYF
CDR3 DNA: TGTGCCAGCAGCCCCAGGGGCCACGAGCAGTACTTC

V gene: TRBV9
D gene: -
clone size: -
J gene: TRBJ2-7
CDR3 protein: CASSVQGEDEQYF
CDR3 DNA: TGTGCCAGCAGCGTTCAGGGGGAGGACGAGCAGTACTTC

V gene: TRBV5-4
D gene: TRBD2
clone size: -
J gene: TRBJ2-5
CDR3 protein: CASSSGGAQQETQYF
CDR3 DNA: TGTGCCAGCAGTTCGGGGGGAGCGCAACAAGAGACCCAGTACTTC

V gene: TRBV19
D gene: -
clone size: -
J gene: TRBJ1-2
CDR3 protein: CASYLDPSYGYTF
CDR3 DNA: TGTGCCAGTTACCTGGATCCGTCCTATGGCTACACCTTC

V gene: TRBV7-8
D gene: -
clone size: few
J gene: TRBJ1-3
CDR3 protein: CASSKDSYSGNTIYF
CDR3 DNA: TGTGCCAGCAGCAAAGACAGCTACTCTGGAAACACCATATATTTT

V gene: TRBV6-1
D gene: TRBD2
clone size: few
J gene: TRBJ2-4
CDR3 protein: CASTPGGPKNIQYF
CDR3 DNA: TGTGCCAGCACCCCGGGGGGGCCCAAAAACATTCAGTACTTC

V gene: TRBV7-9
D gene: -
clone size: -
J gene: TRBJ1-6
CDR3 protein: CASSLAGSGNSPLHF
CDR3 DNA: TGTGCCAGCAGCTTAGCGGGCAGTGGTAATTCACCCCTCCACTTT

V gene: TRBV7-9
D gene: -
clone size: -
J gene: TRBJ1-1
CDR3 protein: CASSLGTGIEAFF
CDR3 DNA: TGTGCCAGCAGCTTAGGTACAGGTATTGAAGCTTTCTTT

V gene: TRBV20-1
D gene: -
clone size: many
J gene: TRBJ1-5
CDR3 protein: CSAATTGGDSNQPQHF
CDR3 DNA: TGCAGTGCCGCCACGACAGGAGGGGATAGCAATCAGCCCCAGCATTTT

V gene: TRBV20-1
D gene: TRBD2
clone size: -
J gene: TRBJ2-7
CDR3 protein: CSARGRDVAGGAYEQYF
CDR3 DNA: TGCAGTGCTAGAGGCCGGGACGTAGCGGGAGGAGCCTACGAGCAGTACTTC

V gene: TRBV24-1
D gene: TRBD2
clone size: many
J gene: TRBJ2-1
CDR3 protein: CATSGFRGDNEQFF
CDR3 DNA: TGTGCCACCAGTGGATTCCGGGGGGACAATGAGCAGTTCTTC

V gene: TRBV24-1
D gene: -
clone size: -
J gene: TRBJ1-1
CDR3 protein: CATRVGVGNTEAFF
CDR3 DNA: TGTGCCACCAGGGTAGGGGTTGGGAACACTGAAGCTTTCTTT

V gene: TRBV7-2
D gene: -
clone size: -
J gene: TRBJ2-7
CDR3 protein: CASSLRQGNNEQYF
CDR3 DNA: TGTGCCAGCAGCTTACGGCAGGGTAACAACGAGCAGTACTTC

V gene: TRBV29-1
D gene: TRBD1
clone size: -
J gene: TRBJ2-7
CDR3 protein: CSAGVRGYEQYF
CDR3 DNA: TGCAGCGCCGGGGTCAGGGGGTACGAGCAGTACTTC

V gene: TRBV10-3
D gene: -
clone size: many
J gene: TRBJ2-1
CDR3 protein: CAISEQLLANEQFF
CDR3 DNA: TGTGCCATCAGTGAACAACTTTTAGCGAATGAGCAGTTCTTC

V gene: TRBV9
D gene: -
clone size: once
J gene: TRBJ1-1
CDR3 protein: CASSVGGGSGAEAFF
CDR3 DNA: TGTGCCAGCAGCGTAGGTGGAGGATCGGGGGCTGAAGCTTTCTTT

V gene: TRBV19
D gene: -
clone size: -
J gene: TRBJ2-4
CDR3 protein: CASMGQSQTKNIQYF
CDR3 DNA: TGTGCCAGTATGGGACAATCCCAAACCAAAAACATTCAGTACTTC

V gene: TRBV20-1
D gene: TRBD2
clone size: -
J gene: TRBJ2-1
CDR3 protein: CSAATLERESAEQFF
CDR3 DNA: TGCAGTGCTGCCACGTTAGAGCGGGAGTCTGCTGAGCAGTTCTTC

V gene: TRBV4-3
D gene: -
clone size: -
J gene: TRBJ2-2
CDR3 protein: CASSQGWDTGELFF
CDR3 DNA: TGCGCCAGCAGTCAAGGTTGGGACACCGGGGAGCTGTTTTTT

V gene: TRBV20-1
D gene: TRBD2
clone size: -
J gene: TRBJ2-3
CDR3 protein: CSASMRGGRDTQYF
CDR3 DNA: TGCAGTGCGAGTATGCGGGGGGGTCGAGACACGCAGTATTTT

V gene: TRBV29-1
D gene: -
clone size: few
J gene: TRBJ2-2
CDR3 protein: CSVDMDGELFF
CDR3 DNA: TGCAGCGTTGATATGGACGGGGAGCTGTTTTTT

V gene: TRBV2
D gene: TRBD2
clone size: -
J gene: TRBJ2-5
CDR3 protein: CASSEALAGGNQETQYF
CDR3 DNA: TGTGCCAGCAGTGAAGCCCTAGCGGGGGGGAACCAAGAGACCCAGTACTTC

V gene: TRBV7-2
D gene: TRBD1
clone size: -
J gene: TRBJ1-1
CDR3 protein: CASRSGTGWYAEAFF
CDR3 DNA: TGTGCCAGCAGATCCGGGACAGGGTGGTACGCTGAAGCTTTCTTT

V gene: TRBV4-1
D gene: -
clone size: -
J gene: TRBJ2-6
CDR3 protein: CASSEFTLPGANVLTF
CDR3 DNA: TGCGCCAGCAGCGAGTTTACGCTACCTGGGGCCAACGTCCTGACTTTC

V gene: TRBV10-3
D gene: -
clone size: -
J gene: TRBJ1-2
CDR3 protein: CAISADSYGYTF
CDR3 DNA: TGTGCCATCAGCGCGGACAGCTATGGCTACACCTTC

V gene: TRBV20-1
D gene: -
clone size: -
J gene: TRBJ1-1
CDR3 protein: CSALRVGTGSFF
CDR3 DNA: -

V gene: TRBV14
D gene: -
clone size: -
J gene: TRBJ1-2
CDR3 protein: CASSQDVGGNYGYTF
CDR3 DNA: TGTGCCAGCAGCCAAGATGTGGGGGGGAACTATGGCTACACCTTC

V gene: TRBV7-9
D gene: -
clone size: few
J gene: TRBJ1-1
CDR3 protein: CASSRPSGEAFF
CDR3 DNA: TGTGCCAGCAGCCGACCTTCAGGGGAAGCTTTCTTT

V gene: TRBV6-1
D gene: TRBD1
clone size: many
J gene: TRBJ2-1
CDR3 protein: CARGQGGINEQFF
CDR3 DNA: TGTGCCAGGGGACAGGGGGGGATCAATGAGCAGTTCTTC

V gene: TRBV6-1
D gene: -
clone size: many
J gene: TRBJ2-6
CDR3 protein: CASSEVVGGRSGANVLTF
CDR3 DNA: TGTGCCAGCAGTGAAGTTGTGGGGGGGCGATCTGGGGCCAACGTCCTGACTTTC

V gene: TRBV6-6
D gene: -
clone size: many
J gene: TRBJ2-3
CDR3 protein: CASHGITDTQYF
CDR3 DNA: TGTGCCAGCCACGGGATCACAGATACGCAGTATTTT

V gene: TRBV15
D gene: -
clone size: -
J gene: TRBJ2-3
CDR3 protein: CATSREGGSTDTQYF
CDR3 DNA: TGTGCCACCAGCAGAGAGGGTGGGTCCACAGATACGCAGTATTTT

V gene: TRBV7-3
D gene: -
clone size: once
J gene: TRBJ2-7
CDR3 protein: CASSLDLGEQYF
CDR3 DNA: TGTGCCAGCAGCTTAGATCTCGGCGAGCAGTACTTC

V gene: TRBV7-3
D gene: -
clone size: -
J gene: TRBJ2-7
CDR3 protein: CASSRGPQSYEQYF
CDR3 DNA: TGTGCCAGCAGCAGGGGACCTCAATCGTACGAGCAGTACTTC

V gene: TRBV6-1
D gene: TRBD1
clone size: -
J gene: TRBJ2-7
CDR3 protein: CASSEATGEYYEQYF
CDR3 DNA: TGTGCCAGCAGTGAAGCGACAGGGGAGTACTACGAGCAGTACTTC

V gene: TRBV2
D gene: TRBD1
clone size: -
J gene: TRBJ1-5
CDR3 protein: CASQDRGPNQHF
CDR3 DNA: TGTGCCAGCCAGGACAGGGGACCCAATCAGCATTTT

V gene: TRBV5-8
D gene: TRBD2
clone size: many
J gene: TRBJ2-7
CDR3 protein: CASSVLGGGIYEQYF
CDR3 DNA: TGTGCCAGCAGCGTGCTGGGGGGGGGGATCTACGAGCAGTACTTC

V gene: TRBV5-6
D gene: -
clone size: few
J gene: TRBJ1-5
CDR3 protein: CASSLNRDGNQPQHF
CDR3 DNA: TGTGCCAGCAGCTTGAACCGGGACGGGAATCAGCCCCAGCATTTT

V gene: TRBV19
D gene: TRBD1
clone size: many
J gene: TRBJ1-2
CDR3 protein: CASSIGGGGDGYTF
CDR3 DNA: TGTGCCAGTAGTATAGGAGGAGGGGGCGATGGCTACACCTTC